What follows describes a single T cell receptor beta chain. The record originates from a study of T cells in Graves' hyperthyroidism and ophthalmopathy. Amplified TCR beta CDR3 regions derived from RNA transcripts. A set of HTBI primers served as the primers for a first-round RT-PCR of the TCR CDR3. In TCRdb, the multiplex PCR reads were re-called with MiXCR into one record per CDR3 protein. The repertoire holds 250,000 to 300,000 distinct CDR3 sequences, with roughly 14% as singletons. V was clipped by 4 bases and J by 1 base; unmatched bases: 7. Per the germline V gene, CDR1 is LGHDT and CDR2 is YNNKEL (reference sequence). CDR3 size: 15 residues.

The sequence was collected from a middle-aged woman with Graves' hyperthyroidism that later progressed to Graves' ophthalmopathy. The chain links TRBV3-1 to TRBJ2-7, with 7 bases that match TRBD1. The sequenced sample was blood. CDR3: CASSRWPGGSYEQYF. The DNA of the CDR3 is TGTGCCAGCAGCCGCTGGCCAGGGGGTTCCTACGAGCAGTACTTC.